This T cell receptor (beta chain) emerged from a study of cytomegalovirus exposure and HLA in healthy donors. PCR was performed using 60 Vbeta and 13 Jbeta primers. Sequencing used immunoSEQ multiplex PCR; TCRdb keeps in-frame clones, though not all of them. Its table records under 200,000 clones. As for this clone: Its specificity is not known.

Study-wide points: A few V segments could not be told apart, such as TRBV6-2 and TRBV6-3, and were left out. Highest at DRB1 and lowest at HLA-C, TCR association rates differed among HLA loci in a later analysis.

The J segment lost 5 bases and the V segment lost 1 base, leaving 5 bases of the junction unmatched. CDR3 length: 15 amino acids. Germline-derived CDR1 and CDR2 are SGHTA and FQGNSA. It was healthy bone marrow donors who served as donors. The chain is built from TRBV7-2 and TRBJ2-1, with 7 bases aligning to TRBD1. The specimen was PBMCs. The source is a man in his thirties or forties in good health and CMV-seronegative. The CDR3, as DNA: TGTGCCAGCAGCTTAGAGGGACAGACCAACAATGAGCAGTTCTTC. Residues: CASSLEGQTNNEQFF. Full variable domain (missing parts from reference TRBV7-2 and TRBJ2-1): GAGVSQSPSNKVTEKGKDVELRCDPISGHTALYWYRQSLGQGLEFLIYFQGNSAPDKSGLPSDRFSAERTGGSVSTLTIQRTQQEDSAVYLCASSLEGQTNNEQFFGPGTRLTVL.